This T cell receptor beta chain was sequenced during a study of shared clonotypes between healthy human individuals. Looking at the study overall: A couple of women and a few men aged 18 to 49 served as donors. Three plates each covered CD4 naive and memory; CD8 naive two, CD8 memory one.

The CDR3 runs to 14 residues. Trimming removed 0 bases from V and 4 bases from J; junction bases left unmatched: 3. Germline V gene data show CDR1 as SQVTM and CDR2 as ANQGSEA. Clones were read by immunoSEQ multiplex PCR, and TCRdb kept only the in-frame ones, dropping some. The data hold 2 million to 3 million clones, with around 94% observed a single time. Sequences were obtained from naive CD4+ T cells sorted from blood. Described subset: CD45RA+ positively selected. The V and J genes are TRBV29-1 and TRBJ1-3; 7 bases agree with TRBD1. This sequence was found in a man between 18 and 29 years old in good health. CDR3: CSVEDRGQGNTIYF. CDR3 DNA: TGCAGCGTTGAAGACAGGGGACAGGGAAACACCATATATTTT.